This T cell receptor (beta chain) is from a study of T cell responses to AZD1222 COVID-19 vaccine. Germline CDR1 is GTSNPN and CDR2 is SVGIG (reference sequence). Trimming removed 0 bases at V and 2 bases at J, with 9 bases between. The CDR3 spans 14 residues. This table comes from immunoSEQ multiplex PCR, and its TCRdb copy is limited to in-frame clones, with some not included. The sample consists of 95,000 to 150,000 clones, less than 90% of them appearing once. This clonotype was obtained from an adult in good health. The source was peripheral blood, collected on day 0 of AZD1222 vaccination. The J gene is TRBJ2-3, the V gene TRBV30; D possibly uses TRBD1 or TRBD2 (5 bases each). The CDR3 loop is CAWSVLGDTDTQYF. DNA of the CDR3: TGTGCCTGGAGTGTACTAGGGGACACAGATACGCAGTATTTT.